This TCR beta chain was profiled in a study of T cell changes during pregnancy in multiple sclerosis. The V and J ends lost 1 base and 6 bases respectively, with 5 bases between them. The CDR3 is made up of 12 amino acids. The germline CDR1 and CDR2 sequences are SGDLS and YYNGEE. The data were produced by immunoSEQ multiplex PCR, yet TCRdb's version contains in-frame clones alone and is incomplete. The top ten clones hold roughly 12% of a sample with 20,000 or so clones, around 86% of them seen once. Sequencing was performed on CD8+ T cells from peripheral blood mononuclear cells, taken in the third trimester of pregnancy. The TCR was taken from a female donor in good health, enrolled as a control in a pregnancy study. The chain combines TRBV9 with TRBJ2-1; D unclear. The DNA for the CDR3 is TGTGCCAGCAGCGTATCAGGCAATGAGCAGTTCTTC. Its translation: CASSVSGNEQFF.